Below are 32 T cell receptor beta chains sequenced from a single sample in a study of blood T cell repertoires in COVID-19. This table comes from immunoSEQ multiplex PCR, and its TCRdb copy is limited to in-frame clones, with some not included. This table has 200,000 to 250,000 clones, approximately 87% appearing once. The specimen was peripheral blood. All receptors derive from a man aged 60-69 years with acute or convalescent COVID-19.

J is TRBJ2-5 and V is TRBV11-2, with 8 bases fitting TRBD1. Unmatched junction bases numbered 3, after V lost 11 bases and J lost 4 bases. Germline V gene sequence: CDR1 SGHAT, CDR2 FQNNGV. The length of the CDR3 is 11 residues. CDR3 loop: CAGTGGETQYF. The DNA of the CDR3 is TGTGCCGGGACAGGAGGAGAGACCCAGTACTTC.

The V gene is TRBV30, the J gene TRBJ1-2; D is ambiguous. Germline CDR1 is GTSNPN and CDR2 is SVGIG (reference sequence). V lost 4 bases and J 2 bases, leaving 8 bases between the germline ends. This CDR3 is 12 amino acids long. The chain's CDR3 is CAWTSGNYGYTF. The CDR3 bases are TGTGCCTGGACTTCGGGGAACTATGGCTACACCTTC.

The chain has TRBV7-6 and TRBJ2-5; TRBD2 agrees at 12 bases. V trimming: 2 bases; J trimming: 4 bases; junction bases outside the gene matches: 8. There are 17 residues in the CDR3. Per germline, CDR1 SGHVS and CDR2 FNYEAQ. In DNA form, the CDR3 reads TGTGCCAGCAGCTTATTGGCTAGCGGGAGGGCCGGAGAGACCCAGTACTTC. Its protein is CASSLLASGRAGETQYF.

The chain couples TRBV11-3 to TRBJ2-2; TRBD2 agrees at 10 bases. The V gene end was trimmed by 4 bases and the J gene end by 4 bases; junction bases not matched to a gene: 6. CDR3 size: 16 residues. Germline V CDR1 and CDR2: SGHNT, YENEEA. The DNA for the CDR3 is TGTGCCAGCAGCTACGGACTAGCGGAACCCACCGGGGAGCTGTTTTTT. As protein: CASSYGLAEPTGELFF.

As DNA, the CDR3 is TGTGCCAGTAGTATAGCCCGAGGGGAGACCCAGTACTTC. It translates to CASSIARGETQYF. The rearrangement joins TRBV19 to TRBJ2-5; weak D call: TRBD2 (5 bases). Trimming took 1 base from V and 5 from J, leaving 8 bases between them. The germline V gene encodes CDR1 LNHDA and CDR2 SQIVND (reference sequence). This CDR3 has 13 residues.

The chain has TRBV3-1 (or the pseudogene TRBV3-2) and TRBJ2-7; TRBD1 matches 7 bases. CDR1 is LGHDT and CDR2 is YNNKEL in the germline V gene (reference sequence). This CDR3 region has 17 residues. V gave up 2 bases and J gave up 3 bases; unmatched junction bases: 13. The CDR3 reads CASSQRAGRGSDYEQYF. CDR3 DNA sequence: TGTGCCAGCAGCCAACGGGCGGGCAGGGGGTCCGACTACGAGCAGTACTTC.

The chain has TRBV7-9 and TRBJ2-2; D possibly corresponds to TRBD2 (7 bases). Trimming removed 6 bases from V and 0 bases from J, with 11 bases in between. Germline CDR1 reads SEHNR; CDR2 reads FQNEAQ (reference sequence). CDR3 length: 15 residues. CDR3 DNA: TGTGCCAGCAGGGCGGGGGCGGCGAACACCGGGGAGCTGTTTTTT. Its protein is CASRAGAANTGELFF.

V gene TRBV14 combines with J gene TRBJ2-3, with D unresolved. The CDR3 runs 17 residues. Trimming cost V 0 bases and J 2 bases, with 15 bases left between them. Germline V gene sequence: CDR1 SGHDN, CDR2 FVKESK. The CDR3 nucleotides read TGTGCCAGCAGCCAAGAGTGGCCAACGGAGCCCACAGATACGCAGTATTTT. It codes for CASSQEWPTEPTDTQYF.

This chain links TRBV30 with TRBJ2-2; 9 bases fit TRBD2. The J segment lost 1 base and the V segment lost 0 bases, leaving 3 bases of the junction unmatched. Looked up from germline, CDR1 is GTSNPN and CDR2 is SVGIG (reference sequence). CDR3 length: 16 residues. In nucleotides, the CDR3 is TGTGCCTGGAGTGTACCAGCGGGAGGGAACACCGGGGAGCTGTTTTTT. It codes for CAWSVPAGGNTGELFF.

V usage is TRBV3-1 (or the pseudogene TRBV3-2) and J usage is TRBJ1-5, with 7 positions matching TRBD1. The germline V gene encodes CDR1 LGHDT and CDR2 YNNKEL (reference sequence). This CDR3 comprises 15 residues. V shed 0 bases, J shed 5 bases, and the junction held 4 bases outside the gene matches. The CDR3 DNA reads as TGTGCCAGCAGCCAAGACTCCAGGGGGGATCAGCCCCAGCATTTT. Translated, it gives CASSQDSRGDQPQHF.

The count of this clone is one. The V and J genes are TRBV5-4 and TRBJ2-2; possible D gene TRBD2, 6 bases. Trimming removed 4 bases at V and 3 bases at J, with 10 bases between. CDR3 size: 14 residues. Looked up from germline, CDR1 is SGHNT and CDR2 is YYREEE (reference sequence). CDR3 region: CASSKGGYTGELFF. In DNA, the CDR3 is TGTGCCAGCAGCAAGGGAGGTTACACCGGGGAGCTGTTTTTT.

The chain links TRBV5-1 to TRBJ2-6; no clear D gene. Germline CDR1 and CDR2: SGHRS and YFSETQ. The CDR3 length is 14 residues. V was cut by 1 base and J by 4 bases, with 6 bases left in between. The CDR3 coding sequence is TGCGCCAGCAGCTTGCCCGGGGGGGCCAACGTCCTGACTTTC. This codes for CASSLPGGANVLTF.

This clone was recorded once. The rearrangement joins TRBV12-3 or TRBV12-4 to TRBJ1-1; TRBD1 matches at 9 bases. V gave up 5 bases and J gave up 6 bases; unmatched junction bases: 4. The CDR3 consists of 13 residues. In DNA, the CDR3 is TGTGCCAGCAGTGCCAGACAGGGGGCTGAAGCTTTCTTT. This codes for CASSARQGAEAFF.

The CDR3 DNA reads as TGTGCCAGCAGCCACTGGGACAGGGAGCCATACGAGCAGTACTTC. It is translated as CASSHWDREPYEQYF. This rearrangement joins TRBV11-2 to TRBJ2-7, with 9 bases aligning to TRBD1. The CDR3 consists of 15 residues. The junction had 9 bases not matched to a gene; V was cut back by 5 bases and J by 4 bases. CDR1 SGHAT and CDR2 FQNNGV come from the germline V gene.

The chain carries TRBV7-8 and TRBJ2-3, with TRBD1 identical over 8 bases. This CDR3 has 18 amino acids. After removal of 5 bases from V and 3 bases from J, the junction contained 16 bases not matched to a gene. Germline V gene data show CDR1 as SGHVS and CDR2 as FQNEAQ. The CDR3 here is CASSAREDRELRTDTQYF. The CDR3 coding sequence is TGTGCCAGCAGCGCTAGGGAGGACAGGGAATTAAGGACAGATACGCAGTATTTT. Complete variable domain (other parts from reference TRBV7-8 and TRBJ2-3): GAGVSQSPRYKVAKRGQDVALRCDPISGHVSLFWYQQALGQGPEFLTYFQNEAQLDKSGLPSDRFFAERPEGSVSTLKIQRTQQEDSAVYLCASSAREDRELRTDTQYFGPGTRLTVL.

The chain carries TRBV4-3 and TRBJ1-4; 7 nucleotides line up with TRBD1. Germline V gene data show CDR1 as LGHNA and CDR2 as YSLEER. Germline trimming cut 4 bases from V and 8 bases from J; bases unmatched to any gene: 10. This CDR3 has 15 amino acids. The CDR3 nucleotides read TGCGCCAGCAGCCGGACAGAGGGGGCGCGAGAAAAACTGTTTTTT. Residues: CASSRTEGAREKLFF.

A few counts support this clone. The chain employs TRBV18 and TRBJ1-1; D is ambiguous. Trimming stripped 3 bases from V and 3 bases from J, with 14 bases between. In germline, CDR1 is KGHSH, CDR2 LQKENI. The CDR3 extends over 15 amino acids. The CDR3 reads CASSPNPSTYTEAFF. CDR3 DNA: TGTGCCAGCTCACCTAACCCCAGTACGTACACTGAAGCTTTCTTT.

The gene calls are TRBV4-1 and TRBJ2-2; the match to TRBD2 covers 11 bases. In germline, CDR1 is MGHRA, CDR2 YSYEKL. Trimming took 0 bases from V and 1 from J; bases not matched to a gene: 10. This CDR3 has 20 residues. CDR3 in DNA: TGCGCCAGCAGCCAAGAGTCGCCTAGCGGGAGGTTCGGGAACACCGGGGAGCTGTTTTTT. Its translation is CASSQESPSGRFGNTGELFF.

This chain uses TRBV15 with TRBJ2-7, with D perhaps matching TRBD2 (7 bases). Germline CDR1 and CDR2: LNHNV and YYDKDF (reference sequence). The CDR3 spans 13 residues. V was shortened by 0 bases and J by 6 bases, with 9 bases between the two germline ends. The CDR3 DNA reads as TGTGCCACCAGCAGAGATAGGGGGGGCGAGCAGTACTTC. The encoded protein is CATSRDRGGEQYF.

The chain links TRBV11-1 to TRBJ2-1; 8 bases fit TRBD2. Germline CDR1 SGHAT, CDR2 FQDESV (reference sequence). Germline trimming cut 4 bases from V and 2 bases from J; bases unmatched to any gene: 4. The CDR3 covers 15 residues. The CDR3 loop reads CASSSRGGPYNEQFF. The DNA of the CDR3 is TGTGCCAGCAGCTCCCGGGGGGGACCCTACAATGAGCAGTTCTTC.

V usage is TRBV4-3 and J usage is TRBJ2-7, with 9 bases identical to TRBD1. This CDR3 spans 15 amino acids. The germline V gene has CDR1 LGHNA and CDR2 YSLEER. J gave up 6 bases and V 0 bases, and 6 bases lay outside the gene matches. CDR3 loop: CASSQDFRQGVEQYF. The CDR3 region has the DNA TGCGCCAGCAGCCAAGATTTTAGACAGGGGGTCGAGCAGTACTTC.

The chain combines TRBV3-1 (or the pseudogene TRBV3-2) with TRBJ1-1, with D unclear. The CDR3 totals 12 residues. Deletions cut 6 bases from V and 1 base from J, with 6 bases between. Germline CDR1 reads LGHDT; CDR2 reads YNNKEL (reference sequence). In DNA form, the CDR3 reads TGTGCCAGCAGTCAACAGAACACTGAAGCTTTCTTT. Its translation: CASSQQNTEAFF.

This clone was observed a handful of times. The rearrangement uses TRBV11-2 and TRBJ2-5; D is unresolved. This CDR3 has 18 residues. V dropped 5 bases and J dropped 2 bases, with 24 bases sitting between them. Germline-derived CDR1 and CDR2 are SGHAT and FQNNGV. The CDR3 coding sequence is TGTGCCAGCAGCCCGACTGGTGTCCCCGACCCCAGACAAGAGACCCAGTACTTC. Protein product: CASSPTGVPDPRQETQYF.

The chain carries TRBV23-1 and TRBJ1-5; D not certain. TRBV23-1 is an ORF, with its function uncertain. The length of the CDR3 is 16 residues. V lost 1 base and J 0 bases, leaving 10 bases between the germline ends. The CDR3 here is CASSQYNKYSNQPQHF. DNA for the CDR3: TGCGCCAGCAGTCAATACAACAAATATAGCAATCAGCCCCAGCATTTT.

DNA of the CDR3: TGTGCCAGCAGTTACTCGTTCGGGTCCCCAATTTACGAGCAGTACTTC. This sequence encodes CASSYSFGSPIYEQYF. This sequence joins TRBV6-2 or TRBV6-3 and TRBJ2-7; no definite D call. The germline V and J ends were trimmed by 0 bases and 4 bases, with 16 bases remaining between them. Germline loops: CDR1 MNHEY, CDR2 SVGEGT. The CDR3 is 16 residues long.

The sample holds a few counts of this clone. The V call is TRBV7-2, the J call TRBJ2-2; 15 nucleotides match TRBD2. The germline gives CDR1 SGHTA, CDR2 FQGNSA. V was clipped by 5 bases and J by 7 bases; unmatched bases: 5. CDR3 size: 16 residues. The DNA of the CDR3 is TGTGCCAGCAGCCGCGGACTAGCGGGAGGGGTCGGGGAGCTGTTTTTT. It specifies CASSRGLAGGVGELFF.

This sequence joins TRBV15 and TRBJ2-7, with 10 bases fitting TRBD1. Losses at the gene ends were 3 bases for V and 6 bases for J; bases not matched to a gene: 2. This CDR3 contains 13 residues. CDR1 is LNHNV, CDR2 YYDKDF, per germline (reference sequence). In DNA form, the CDR3 reads TGTGCCACCAGCAGGGGGGACAGGGGCGAGCAGTACTTC. It specifies CATSRGDRGEQYF.

This chain connects TRBV5-1 to TRBJ2-7, with TRBD2 matching over 10 bases. V lost 2 bases and J lost 5; bases outside the gene matches: 4. Germline CDR1 SGHRS, CDR2 YFSETQ. The CDR3 length is 14 residues. CDR3 sequence reads: CASSFGLAGDEQYF. In DNA, the CDR3 is TGCGCCAGCAGCTTTGGGCTAGCGGGAGACGAGCAGTACTTC.

This sequence joins TRBV11-3 and TRBJ2-7, with a tentative D call TRBD2 (6 bases). Between the trimmed V and J ends, which lost 5 bases and 6 bases, there was a span of 14 bases. Germline V lookup: CDR1 SGHNT, CDR2 YENEEA. CDR3 length: 13 residues. Here the CDR3 DNA reads TGTGCCAGCAGCGACACCCGGAGGGGCGAGCAGTACTTC. As protein: CASSDTRRGEQYF. Drawing the rest from reference TRBV11-3 and TRBJ2-7, the complete variable domain is EAGVVQSPRYKIIEKKQPVAFWCNPISGHNTLYWYLQNLGQGPELLIRYENEEAVDDSQLPKDRFSAERLKGVDSTLKIQPAELGDSAVYLCASSDTRRGEQYFGPGTRLTVT.

The rearrangement links TRBV11-3 to TRBJ1-1; 8 nucleotides align to TRBD1. The CDR3 has 14 residues. Trimming at V came to 5 bases and at J to 5 bases, leaving 7 bases not matched to a gene. Germline loops: CDR1 SGHNT, CDR2 YENEEA. The CDR3 DNA reads as TGTGCCAGCAGCCTGGGACAGGTTGGGACTGAAGCTTTCTTT. The encoded protein is CASSLGQVGTEAFF.

The CDR3 coding sequence is TGTGCCAGCAGCCGGGGGGCCAGCTCTGGAAACACCATATATTTT. This translates into CASSRGASSGNTIYF. The rearrangement joins TRBV6-5 to TRBJ1-3, with D possibly matching TRBD1 (6 bases). This CDR3 spans 15 amino acids. V was cut by 6 bases and J by 0 bases, with 12 bases left in between. Per germline, CDR1 MNHEY and CDR2 SVGAGI.

The chain combines TRBV9 with TRBJ2-1, with D possibly matching TRBD1 (6 bases). Germline V gene lookup returns CDR1 SGDLS and CDR2 YYNGEE. This CDR3 is built from 14 residues. Trimming left V 4 bases short and J 8 bases short, with 16 bases between. The CDR3 reads CASSPKGVPDEQFF. CDR3 nucleotides: TGTGCCAGCAGCCCGAAGGGGGTTCCGGATGAGCAGTTCTTC.